The clone carrying this TCR beta chain has ten or more counts. This specimen belongs to a study of blood T cells in healthy people across ages. Primers used in a second PCR of about 6 to 11 cycles were a sample-barcoded 5' primer and a J-beta primer mix. MiXCR, run by TCRdb on the 5' RACE reads, gives a single entry per CDR3 protein. The table has some 1.1 million distinct CDR3 sequences, roughly two fifths seen once. The CDR3 spans 15 residues. The germline V gene has CDR1 MNHEY and CDR2 SMNVEV (reference sequence). Trimming pared 2 bases from V and 0 bases from J, leaving 11 bases between. The receptor comes from a man younger than 35 in good health. This rearrangement joins TRBV27 to TRBJ2-7; the D call may be TRBD1 or TRBD2 (5 bases each). Sequencing input: blood. The CDR3 DNA reads TGTGCCAGCAGTTTAGGCCGGGACGGCTCCTACGAGCAGTACTTC. Its protein product is CASSLGRDGSYEQYF.